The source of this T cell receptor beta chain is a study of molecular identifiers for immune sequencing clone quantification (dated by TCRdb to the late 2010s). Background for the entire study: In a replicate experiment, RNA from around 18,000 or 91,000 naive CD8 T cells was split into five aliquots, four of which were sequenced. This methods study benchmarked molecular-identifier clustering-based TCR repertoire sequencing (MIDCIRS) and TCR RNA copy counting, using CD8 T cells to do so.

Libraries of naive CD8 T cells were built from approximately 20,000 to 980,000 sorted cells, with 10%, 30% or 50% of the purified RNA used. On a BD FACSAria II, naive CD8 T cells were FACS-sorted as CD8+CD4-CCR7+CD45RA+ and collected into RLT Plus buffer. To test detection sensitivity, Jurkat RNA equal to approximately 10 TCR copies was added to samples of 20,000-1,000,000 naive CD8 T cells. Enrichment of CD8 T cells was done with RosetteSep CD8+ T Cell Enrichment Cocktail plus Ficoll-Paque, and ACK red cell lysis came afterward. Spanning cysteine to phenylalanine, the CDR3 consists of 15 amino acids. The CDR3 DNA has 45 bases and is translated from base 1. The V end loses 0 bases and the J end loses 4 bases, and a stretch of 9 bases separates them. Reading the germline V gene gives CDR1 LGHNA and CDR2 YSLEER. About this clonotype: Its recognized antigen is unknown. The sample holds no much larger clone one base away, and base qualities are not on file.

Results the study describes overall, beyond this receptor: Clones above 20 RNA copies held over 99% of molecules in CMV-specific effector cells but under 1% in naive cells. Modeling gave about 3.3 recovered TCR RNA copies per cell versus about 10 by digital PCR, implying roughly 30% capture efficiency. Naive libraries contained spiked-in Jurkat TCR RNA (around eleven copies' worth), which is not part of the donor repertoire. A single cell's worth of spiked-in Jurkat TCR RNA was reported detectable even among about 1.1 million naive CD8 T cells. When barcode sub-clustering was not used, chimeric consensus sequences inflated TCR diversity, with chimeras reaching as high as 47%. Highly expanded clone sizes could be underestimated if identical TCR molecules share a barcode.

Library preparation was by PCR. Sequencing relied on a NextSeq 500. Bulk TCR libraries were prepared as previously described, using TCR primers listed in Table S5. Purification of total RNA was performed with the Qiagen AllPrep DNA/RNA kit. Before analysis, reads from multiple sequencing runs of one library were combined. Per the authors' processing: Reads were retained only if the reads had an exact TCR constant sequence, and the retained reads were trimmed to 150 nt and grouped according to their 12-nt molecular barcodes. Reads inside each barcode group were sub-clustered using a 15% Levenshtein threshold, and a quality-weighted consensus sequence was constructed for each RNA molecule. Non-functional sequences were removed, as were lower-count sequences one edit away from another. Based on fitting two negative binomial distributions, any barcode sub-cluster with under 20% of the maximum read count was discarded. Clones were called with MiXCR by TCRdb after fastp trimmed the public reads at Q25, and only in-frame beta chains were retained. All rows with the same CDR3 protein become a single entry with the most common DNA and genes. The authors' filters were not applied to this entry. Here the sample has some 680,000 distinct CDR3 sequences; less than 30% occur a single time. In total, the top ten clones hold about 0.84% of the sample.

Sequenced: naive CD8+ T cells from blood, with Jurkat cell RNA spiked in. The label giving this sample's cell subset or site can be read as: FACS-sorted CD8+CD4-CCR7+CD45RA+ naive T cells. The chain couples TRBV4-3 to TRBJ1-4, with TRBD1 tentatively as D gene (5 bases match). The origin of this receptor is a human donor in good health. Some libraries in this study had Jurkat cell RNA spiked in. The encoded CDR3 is CASSQDRGINEKLFF. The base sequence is TGCGCCAGCAGCCAAGACCGGGGGATTAATGAAAAACTGTTTTTT.